This TCR beta chain was profiled in a study of vaccination and CD4 T cells after COVID-19. Trimming cost V 0 bases and J 3 bases, with 12 bases left between them. CDR1 is DFQATT and CDR2 is SNEGSKA in the germline V gene (reference sequence). The CDR3 length is 16 residues. Only a few counts were recorded for this clonotype. Antigen unknown. Treatment indicated: approximately nine-day PBMC culture with coronavirus spike peptide pools or control peptides (ViraFEST assay). Gathering of the CD4+ T cells, from the unexposed donor, took place before the COVID-19 pandemic (2011-2018). For ViraFEST, peptide pools expanded antigen-specific T cells, after which the TCRs were sequenced. When enough cells were available, unexposed-donor CD4+ T cells were probed with SARS-CoV-2 S/N and four cold-coronavirus spikes. Sequencing of the DNA from cultured CD4+ T cells was carried out with the Oncomine TCR Beta short-read assay. TCRdb recomputed calls from the PCR reads with MiXCR, one row per CDR3 protein. The table has 8,400 or so distinct CDR3 sequences, less than 55% seen once.

The chain uses TRBV20-1 and TRBJ1-6; D is ambiguous. The material sequenced was CD4+ T cells from blood, cultured in vitro. The receptor's source is a human donor in good health. The CDR3 DNA follows: TGCAGTGCTAGAGACGAGGACCTACTCTATAATTCACCCCTCCACTTT. Translating it yields CSARDEDLLYNSPLHF.